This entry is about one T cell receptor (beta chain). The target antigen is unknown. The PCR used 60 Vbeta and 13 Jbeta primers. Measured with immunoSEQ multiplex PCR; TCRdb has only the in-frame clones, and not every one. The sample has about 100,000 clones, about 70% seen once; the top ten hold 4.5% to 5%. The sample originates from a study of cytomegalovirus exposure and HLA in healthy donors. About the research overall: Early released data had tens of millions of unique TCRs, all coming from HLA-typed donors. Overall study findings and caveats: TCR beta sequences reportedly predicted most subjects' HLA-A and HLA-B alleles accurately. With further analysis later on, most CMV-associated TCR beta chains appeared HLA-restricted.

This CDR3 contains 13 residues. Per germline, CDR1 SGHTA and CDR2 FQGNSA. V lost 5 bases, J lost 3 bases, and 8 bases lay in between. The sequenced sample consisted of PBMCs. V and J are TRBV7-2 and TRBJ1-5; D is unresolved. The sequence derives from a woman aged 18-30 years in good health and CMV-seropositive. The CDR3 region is CASSVGPNQPQHF. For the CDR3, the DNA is TGTGCCAGCAGCGTTGGGCCCAATCAGCCCCAGCATTTT.